This TCR beta chain was captured by sequencing in a study of T cell repertoires in cytomegalovirus infection. Study in general: A matching HLA type, together with CMV infection, was signaled by public TCR beta signatures. The study, taken as a whole, reports: CMV-specific TCR beta clonotypes restricted by HLA-C dominated the ex vivo response.

Comment on this clonotype: Antigen specificity is unknown.

CDR3 length: 14 amino acids. Trimming cost V 6 bases and J 4 bases, with 15 bases left between them. Germline V gene sequence: CDR1 MNHNS, CDR2 SASEGT. Using its own MiXCR run on the reads, TCRdb lists one record per CDR3 protein. The table has around 500,000 distinct CDR3 sequences, about 42% seen once. The rearrangement uses TRBV6-1 and TRBJ1-2, with a tentative D call TRBD1 (5 bases). Sequencing used cultured PBMCs, obtained from culture after CMV antigen stimulation. This receptor was taken from a human donor in good health (CMV status not recorded). Some clones in this sample may be carry-over from other donors' samples. This CDR3 reads CASRTGRTTYGYTF. The CDR3 DNA reads as TGTGCCAGCAGAACGGGACGGACCACCTATGGCTACACCTTC.